The T cell receptor (beta chain) described here comes from a study of shared clonotypes between healthy human individuals. Per sorted-subset replicate PCR, input was around 200 ng DNA, representing some 30,000 T cell genomes. Using immunoSEQ multiplex PCR, the repertoire was profiled, and TCRdb retains in-frame clones only, with some absent. Found here are roughly 2 million clones, nearly 97% of them singletons; the top ten hold over 0.1%. Study donors comprised healthy, HIV-negative adults devoid of recent acute infection or vaccination. The TCR sequence derives from a young man in good health. The specimen was naive CD4+ T cells sorted from blood. Subset described: CD45RA+ positively selected.

CDR3 nucleotide sequence: TGTGCCAGCACCAATCAGGGGGGCCCTGAAGCTTTCTTT. Amino acids: CASTNQGGPEAFF. V and J are TRBV28 and TRBJ1-1, with TRBD1 matching 7 bases. Germline V lookup: CDR1 MDHEN, CDR2 SYDVKM. The CDR3 extends over 13 amino acids. V lost 7 bases, J lost 6 bases, and 8 bases stayed unmatched.